The T cell receptor beta chain under discussion was sequenced for a study of blood T cell repertoires in COVID-19. The method was immunoSEQ multiplex PCR; TCRdb's version includes in-frame clones alone and lacks a portion of them. The data show about 190,000 clones, approximately 91% seen once. V lost 6 bases and J lost 0; bases outside the gene matches: 3. The CDR3 is 15 amino acids. Per the germline V gene, CDR1 is SNHLY and CDR2 is FYNNEI. The chain has TRBV2 and TRBJ2-1; 9 nucleotides match TRBD1. Specimen: peripheral blood. The receptor's source is a woman aged 40-49 years who had recovered from COVID-19. Written as DNA, the CDR3 is TGTGCCAGCAGGGGACAGGGCGGCTCCTACAATGAGCAGTTCTTC. The encoded protein is CASRGQGGSYNEQFF.